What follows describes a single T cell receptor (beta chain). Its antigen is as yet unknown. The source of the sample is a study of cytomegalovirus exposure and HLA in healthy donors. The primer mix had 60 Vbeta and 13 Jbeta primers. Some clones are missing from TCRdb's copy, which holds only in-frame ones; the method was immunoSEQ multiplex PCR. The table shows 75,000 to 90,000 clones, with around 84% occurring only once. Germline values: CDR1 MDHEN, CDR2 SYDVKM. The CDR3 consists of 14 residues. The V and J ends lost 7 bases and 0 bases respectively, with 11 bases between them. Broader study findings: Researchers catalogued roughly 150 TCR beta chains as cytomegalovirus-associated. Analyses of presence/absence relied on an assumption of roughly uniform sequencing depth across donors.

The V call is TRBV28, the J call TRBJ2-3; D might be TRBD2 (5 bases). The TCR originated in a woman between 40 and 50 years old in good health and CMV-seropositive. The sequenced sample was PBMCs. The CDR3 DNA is TGTGCCAGCAACCGAGCGGTTAGCACAGATACGCAGTATTTT. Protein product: CASNRAVSTDTQYF.